The clone carrying this T cell receptor beta chain was counted between two and nine times. This record belongs to a study of T-cell memory formation after mild COVID-19. CDR3 length: 20 residues. TCRdb reprocessed the 5' RACE reads with MiXCR, giving one entry per CDR3 protein. This table has 250,000 to 350,000 distinct CDR3 sequences, about a sixth appearing once. The sequence came from a man aged 18 to 35 who had mild COVID-19 (a few samples of this study predate the infection). Cell type and time point are not known. The genes are TRBV3-2 and TRBJ2-7; the table gives TRBD2 as D, unverified against the DNA. TRBV3-2 is a pseudogene locus. The sequencing sample was made of PBMCs or a T cell subset sorted from them (not recorded which). The CDR3 loop reads CASSLYPSGLAGRHIYEQYV. DNA of the CDR3: TGTGCCAGCAGCCTATATCCTTCGGGACTAGCGGGGCGACATATCTACGAGCAGTACGTC.